This T cell receptor (beta chain) was sequenced for a study of human T cells and chemical hapten exposure. Study-level background: TCR yield per sample varied, mainly due to pooled library volumes. The study's findings and limits: As patch test score rose, PT1 expanded TCR counts tended to rise as well.

Single cDNA molecules in the library carried unique molecular identifiers attached during preparation. Each CDR3 protein gets one entry after TCRdb re-called the RACE reads with MiXCR. The data hold roughly 380,000 distinct CDR3 sequences, with roughly 4.8% observed a single time. V lost 6 bases, J lost 0 bases, and 20 bases lay in between. The CDR3 covers 17 residues. The germline V gene encodes CDR1 LGHDT and CDR2 YNNKEL (reference sequence). Time point given: patch test 1, 2 weeks after DPC sensitization. Treatment described: therapeutic diphenylcyclopropenone sensitization with weekly scalp DPC. For this clonotype: Its antigen is unknown.

The TCR comes from a woman aged 45-60 years with alopecia areata. Some clones in this sample may be carry-over from other donors' samples. This chain joins TRBV3-1 and TRBJ1-1, with D possibly TRBD1 on 6 matching bases. Here the sequenced sample was whole blood, taken in connection with sensitization to the hapten diphenylcyclopropenone (DPC). The CDR3 reads CASSPFPPGDMNTEAFF. The CDR3 DNA is TGTGCCAGCAGTCCCTTCCCCCCAGGGGATATGAACACTGAAGCTTTCTTT.